Below are 12 T cell receptor beta chains sequenced from a single sample in a study of identical twins. TCRdb called the 5' RACE reads again in MiXCR, with one record for every CDR3 protein. The sample shows roughly 290,000 distinct CDR3 sequences, more than 8% of them seen only once. These data were also reused for a study on yellow fever vaccine responses in identical twins.

Sequencing input: CD8+ T cells sorted from blood. The origin of the receptors is a woman younger than 35 in good health.

The genes are TRBV3-1 and TRBJ2-2; D call uncertain. The CDR3 covers 16 residues. CDR1 LGHDT and CDR2 YNNKEL come from the germline V gene (reference sequence). V gave up 0 bases and J gave up 1 base, with 9 bases separating them. The CDR3 sequence: CASSQDWAENTGELFF. In DNA, the CDR3 is TGTGCCAGCAGCCAAGACTGGGCGGAGAACACCGGGGAGCTGTTTTTT.

Only a few counts were recorded for this clonotype. The CDR3 nucleotides read TGTGCCAGCAGTCCCCGGGACGGCAATCAGCCCCAGCATTTT. This codes for CASSPRDGNQPQHF. This chain connects TRBV28 to TRBJ1-5; D is possibly TRBD1 (5 bases). The V gene lost 5 bases and the J gene lost 2 bases, with 10 bases spanning the gap. Germline V gene data show CDR1 as MDHEN and CDR2 as SYDVKM. The CDR3 runs to 14 residues.

This clonotype came up a few times. This chain uses TRBV7-9 with TRBJ2-1; TRBD1 or TRBD2 may be the D gene (6 bases each). This CDR3 comprises 12 residues. Per the germline V gene, CDR1 is SEHNR and CDR2 is FQNEAQ (reference sequence). Between the trimmed V and J ends, which lost 6 bases and 5 bases, there was a span of 8 bases. CDR3 region: CASREGDNEQFF. The CDR3 DNA is TGTGCCAGCAGGGAGGGGGACAATGAGCAGTTCTTC.

The rearrangement links TRBV14 to TRBJ2-7; TRBD1 might be the D (6 bases). Germline V gene lookup returns CDR1 SGHDN and CDR2 FVKESK. CDR3 length: 15 amino acids. V lost 2 bases and J lost 3, with 14 bases in between. The CDR3 region is CASSQTGTLGYEQYF. CDR3 bases: TGTGCCAGCAGCCAAACCGGGACACTGGGCTACGAGCAGTACTTC.

This clonotype was observed many times. This rearrangement joins TRBV6-1 to TRBJ1-1; D gene uncertain. This CDR3 is built from 14 residues. Germline V gene sequence: CDR1 MNHNS, CDR2 SASEGT. The V and J ends lost 6 bases and 1 base respectively, with 12 bases between them. The CDR3 DNA reads TGTGCCAGCAGCTGGTCCGGGGAGAACACTGAAGCTTTCTTT. It codes for CASSWSGENTEAFF.

This clonotype was found a few times. The chain recombines TRBV12-3 or TRBV12-4 with TRBJ2-3; D may be TRBD1 or TRBD2 (5 bases each). V lost 7 bases to trimming and J lost 0 bases, with 14 bases between them. The CDR3 has 15 amino acids. The CDR3 region is CASKPGDLSTDTQYF. In nucleotides, the CDR3 is TGTGCCAGCAAACCCGGGGACCTGAGCACAGATACGCAGTATTTT.

The gene calls are TRBV24-1 and TRBJ2-5, with 15 nucleotides matching TRBD2. Per germline, CDR1 KGHDR and CDR2 SFDVKD. Losses at the gene ends were 3 bases for V and 1 base for J; bases not matched to a gene: 8. The CDR3 is made up of 19 amino acids. This CDR3 is CATSDPGLAGGGSQETQYF. CDR3 nucleotides: TGTGCCACCAGTGATCCAGGACTAGCGGGAGGGGGGAGCCAAGAGACCCAGTACTTC.

The chain has TRBV7-2 and TRBJ2-7, with 11 bases lining up with TRBD1. Trimming removed 6 bases from V and 4 bases from J; junction bases left unmatched: 14. The CDR3 spans 17 residues. CDR1 is SGHTA, CDR2 FQGNSA, per germline. CDR3 sequence reads: CASRDFYGTGGQYEQYF. The CDR3 bases are TGTGCCAGCAGGGACTTTTACGGGACAGGGGGACAGTACGAGCAGTACTTC.

The gene calls are TRBV12-3 or TRBV12-4 and TRBJ2-5; D possibly corresponds to TRBD2 (6 bases). With 0 bases removed from V and 5 bases from J, the gap between germline ends came to 13 bases. The CDR3 spans 15 residues. The DNA for the CDR3 is TGTGCCAGCAGTTTAGCTGGGGGGTGGAGGGAGACCCAGTACTTC. Encoded protein: CASSLAGGWRETQYF.

The CDR3 sequence: CSARDPLAGGANEQFF. CDR3 bases: TGCAGTGCTAGAGATCCACTAGCGGGAGGTGCGAATGAGCAGTTCTTC. The chain has TRBV20-1 and TRBJ2-1; TRBD2 aligns across 12 bases. The CDR3 loop spans 16 amino acids. Germline assignment: CDR1 DFQATT and CDR2 SNEGSKA (reference sequence). V was pared by 0 bases and J by 7 bases, with 7 bases of the junction left unmatched.

This clonotype was seen only a few times. The chain carries TRBV29-1 and TRBJ2-7; no reliable D call. Per germline, CDR1 SQVTM and CDR2 ANQGSEA. This CDR3 has 12 residues. The V and J ends lost 4 bases and 2 bases respectively, with 9 bases between them. The CDR3, as DNA: TGCAGCGTTGTGGCAGGCCCCTACGAGCAGTACTTC. Protein sequence: CSVVAGPYEQYF.

A few counts support this clonotype. The chain joins TRBV5-5 to TRBJ2-3; 7 nucleotides line up with TRBD2. The CDR3 is 15 amino acids. After removal of 4 bases from V and 2 bases from J, the junction contained 7 bases not matched to a gene. Germline V lookup: CDR1 SGHKS, CDR2 YYEKEE (reference sequence). This chain's CDR3 is CASSRTRPNTDTQYF. The CDR3 nucleotides read TGTGCCAGCAGCCGGACTAGGCCTAACACAGATACGCAGTATTTT. Based on the CDR3 plus reference TRBV5-5 and TRBJ2-3, the full variable domain is DAGVTQSPTHLIKTRGQQVTLRCSPISGHKSVSWYQQVLGQGPQFIFQYYEKEERGRGNFPDRFSARQFPNYSSELNVNALLLGDSALYLCASSRTRPNTDTQYFGPGTRLTVL.